The 14 T cell receptor beta chains presented below share a single source sample, sequenced in a study of early T cells in non-severe SARS-CoV-2 infection. A single record per CDR3 protein comes from TCRdb applying MiXCR to the 5' RACE reads. Among 55,000 to 70,000 distinct CDR3 sequences, more than 10% were seen once, and the ten largest hold around 1.7%. The sequenced sample consisted of whole blood. Receptors were obtained from an adult who was a healthcare worker with PCR-confirmed SARS-CoV-2 infection or an uninfected control (not recorded which).

There are a few counts of this clonotype. V usage is TRBV5-1 and J usage is TRBJ2-7; 11 bases are a match to TRBD1. CDR1 and CDR2 (germline): SGHRS, YFSETQ. The CDR3 consists of 17 residues. The J segment lost 2 bases and the V segment lost 1 base, leaving 8 bases of the junction unmatched. CDR3 sequence reads: CASSLFPRTGGPYEQYF. The CDR3 DNA reads TGCGCCAGCAGCTTGTTTCCGAGGACAGGGGGCCCCTACGAGCAGTACTTC.

The chain recombines TRBV12-3 or TRBV12-4 with TRBJ2-5; D assignment may be TRBD1 or TRBD2 (6 bases each). Between the trimmed V and J ends, which lost 7 bases and 4 bases, there was a span of 19 bases. The CDR3 consists of 15 residues. The DNA for the CDR3 is TGTGCCAGCACCCCCAGGAGGGGGGTAGTAGAGACCCAGTACTTC. This encodes CASTPRRGVVETQYF.

This clonotype was seen a handful of times. The V and J genes are TRBV4-3 and TRBJ2-1; a possible D gene is TRBD1 (7 bases). The CDR3 runs to 16 residues. Germline CDR1 is LGHNA and CDR2 is YSLEER. The V end was cut by 0 bases, the J end by 4 bases, with 13 bases between. Written as DNA, the CDR3 is TGCGCCAGCAGCCAAGATGCGGGACAGCTGTACAATGAGCAGTTCTTC. The encoded protein is CASSQDAGQLYNEQFF.

This clonotype was recorded many times. The genes are TRBV5-1 and TRBJ2-5; no definite D call. CDR1 is SGHRS, CDR2 YFSETQ, per germline. This CDR3 is 16 amino acids long. Trimming stripped 0 bases from V and 4 bases from J, with 16 bases between. CDR3 region: CASSLGLVSLGETQYF. Here the CDR3 DNA reads TGCGCCAGCAGCTTGGGTTTAGTTTCACTCGGAGAGACCCAGTACTTC. Looking up the rest from reference TRBV5-1 and TRBJ2-5 gives the full variable domain: KAGVTQTPRYLIKTRGQQVTLSCSPISGHRSVSWYQQTPGQGLQFLFEYFSETQRNKGNFPGRFSGRQFSNSRSEMNVSTLELGDSALYLCASSLGLVSLGETQYFGPGTRLLVL.

The CDR3 region is CASSETSGGNNEQFF. In DNA, the CDR3 is TGTGCCAGCAGTGAGACTAGCGGGGGGAACAATGAGCAGTTCTTC. This chain uses TRBV2 with TRBJ2-1; 13 bases line up with TRBD2. The CDR3 totals 15 residues. V lost 3 bases to trimming and J lost 5 bases; unmatched junction nucleotides: 1. CDR1 is SNHLY, CDR2 FYNNEI, per germline.

This clonotype was seen ten or more times. V is TRBV24-1 and J is TRBJ2-1; D gene unclear. The CDR3 has 12 amino acids. V lost 4 bases and J 9 bases, leaving 9 bases between the germline ends. Germline values: CDR1 KGHDR, CDR2 SFDVKD. CDR3 coding DNA: TGTGCCACCAGTGACCCGACGAGTGAGCAGTTCTTC. Its translation: CATSDPTSEQFF.

The rearrangement links TRBV20-1 to TRBJ2-7; D is undetermined. CDR1 and CDR2 (germline): DFQATT, SNEGSKA (reference sequence). Trimming removed 3 bases from V and 2 bases from J, with 14 bases in between. This CDR3 comprises 14 residues. CDR3 region: CSASIRQDPYEQYF. The CDR3 DNA is TGCAGTGCTAGTATCAGGCAGGACCCCTACGAGCAGTACTTC.

This clonotype was picked up a small number of times. The rearrangement links TRBV7-9 to TRBJ1-6; no clear D. The CDR3 spans 13 residues. CDR1 and CDR2 from the germline V gene are SEHNR and FQNEAQ (reference sequence). Deletions cut 6 bases from V and 7 bases from J, with 10 bases between. The CDR3 here is CASSSPRNSPLHF. CDR3 bases: TGTGCCAGCAGTTCCCCGAGAAATTCACCCCTCCACTTT.

In its sample, this clonotype was seen a few times. The chain carries TRBV29-1 and TRBJ2-7; unclear D gene. Germline values: CDR1 SQVTM, CDR2 ANQGSEA. Trimming took 4 bases from V and 4 from J, leaving 14 bases between them. The CDR3 length is 13 residues. The chain's CDR3 is CSVVDRNLYEQYF. CDR3 coding DNA: TGCAGCGTTGTGGACCGGAACTTATACGAGCAGTACTTC.

The chain combines TRBV6-2 or TRBV6-3 with TRBJ2-3; maybe TRBD2 (6 bases). V lost 6 bases and J lost 3, with 13 bases in between. The CDR3 spans 14 residues. Germline V CDR1 and CDR2: MNHEY, SVGEGT. In DNA, the CDR3 is TGTGCCAGCAGGAACACGGGGGAAACAGATACGCAGTATTTT. It translates to CASRNTGETDTQYF.

This clonotype was counted between two and nine times. The chain uses TRBV20-1 and TRBJ2-7, with D perhaps matching TRBD1 (5 bases). The germline gives CDR1 DFQATT, CDR2 SNEGSKA (reference sequence). The CDR3 length is 14 residues. CDR3 residues: CSAEVADSSYEQYF. DNA of the CDR3: TGCAGCGCCGAGGTGGCAGACAGTTCCTACGAGCAGTACTTC.

The V gene is TRBV14, the J gene TRBJ1-2; D not resolved. The germline V gene has CDR1 SGHDN and CDR2 FVKESK. Trimming left V 4 bases short and J 5 bases short, with 14 bases between. The CDR3 totals 14 residues. The CDR3 region is CASSRQSTAYGYTF. CDR3 nucleotides: TGTGCCAGCAGCCGCCAATCAACAGCGTATGGCTACACCTTC.

This clonotype was counted many times. This chain joins TRBV24-1 and TRBJ1-1; 9 bases fit TRBD1. Germline V gene data show CDR1 as KGHDR and CDR2 as SFDVKD. The CDR3 spans 15 residues. V was pared by 3 bases and J by 3 bases, with 4 bases of the junction left unmatched. The CDR3 DNA follows: TGTGCCACCAGTGATATGGGACAGGGAGACACTGAAGCTTTCTTT. It codes for CATSDMGQGDTEAFF.

This clonotype occurred a few times. The V and J genes are TRBV6-4 and TRBJ2-1; TRBD1 agrees at 7 bases. The CDR3 totals 14 residues. J lost 5 bases, V lost 6 bases, and 7 bases had no gene match. Germline V lookup: CDR1 MRHNA, CDR2 SNTAGT. The CDR3 DNA reads as TGTGCCAGCAGCTCGGGACAGCCAAACAATGAGCAGTTCTTC. Amino acid sequence: CASSSGQPNNEQFF.